The 18 T cell receptor beta chains given below trace back to one sample, sequenced in a study of PD-L1 blockade in urothelial cancer. Clones were read by immunoSEQ multiplex PCR, and TCRdb kept only the in-frame ones, dropping some. The top ten clones hold around 8.1% of a sample with about 90,000 clones, roughly 85% of them seen once. The sample's time point: peripheral blood 6 weeks after treatment start. The source was PBMCs, collected around atezolizumab (anti-PD-L1) treatment. Receptor source: a man between 70 and 80 years old with urothelial cancer.

This rearrangement joins TRBV29-1 to TRBJ2-1, with 13 bases identical to TRBD2. After removal of 4 bases from V and 5 bases from J, the junction contained 5 bases not matched to a gene. Germline CDR1 SQVTM, CDR2 ANQGSEA. CDR3 length: 15 residues. The CDR3 region has the DNA TGCAGCGTTGCCCAGGGACTAGCGGGAAACAATGAGCAGTTCTTC. As protein: CSVAQGLAGNNEQFF.

This clone was detected a few times. V gene TRBV20-1 combines with J gene TRBJ1-1; no clear D gene. Germline assignment: CDR1 DFQATT and CDR2 SNEGSKA (reference sequence). The length of the CDR3 is 11 residues. Between the trimmed V and J ends, which lost 6 bases and 5 bases, there was a span of 10 bases. The CDR3 sequence is CSAAFRTEAFF. CDR3 nucleotides: TGCAGTGCCGCCTTCAGGACTGAAGCTTTCTTT.

The chain is built from TRBV11-3 and TRBJ2-7; 8 bases are shared with TRBD1. The V gene end was trimmed by 3 bases and the J gene end by 0 bases; junction bases not matched to a gene: 13. In germline, CDR1 is SGHNT, CDR2 YENEEA. The CDR3 has 18 amino acids. The CDR3 loop reads CASSFRQGANGVSYEQYF. The CDR3 DNA sequence: TGTGCCAGCAGCTTCCGGCAGGGGGCTAACGGAGTCTCCTACGAGCAGTACTTC.

The V gene is TRBV5-4, the J gene TRBJ1-4, with TRBD1 matching over 7 bases. Germline V CDR1 and CDR2: SGHNT, YYREEE (reference sequence). V shed 4 bases, J shed 8 bases, and the junction held 17 bases outside the gene matches. This CDR3 is 17 amino acids long. The CDR3: CASSRRGRTGDEEKLFF. CDR3 nucleotide sequence: TGTGCCAGCAGCCGGAGAGGGCGAACAGGGGACGAAGAAAAACTGTTTTTT.

The chain is built from TRBV2 and TRBJ2-3, with 10 bases aligning to TRBD2. In germline, CDR1 is SNHLY, CDR2 FYNNEI. The CDR3 totals 16 residues. Trimming removed 3 bases from V and 4 bases from J; junction bases left unmatched: 7. As DNA, the CDR3 is TGTGCCAGCAGTGACGGGACTAGCGTCGTTCCAGATACGCAGTATTTT. It codes for CASSDGTSVVPDTQYF.

The chain is built from TRBV6-5 and TRBJ1-4; possibly TRBD1 for D (6 bases). The germline V and J ends were trimmed by 6 bases and 0 bases, with 11 bases remaining between them. Germline-derived CDR1 and CDR2 are MNHEY and SVGAGI. This CDR3 is 15 amino acids long. The CDR3 loop is CASRPGDSTNEKLFF. The CDR3 DNA sequence: TGTGCCAGCAGGCCAGGGGATTCAACTAATGAAAAACTGTTTTTT.

The CDR3 coding sequence is TGTGCCATCAGTGATCAGACAGGAGTGTCCTACGAGCAGTACTTC. Encoded protein: CAISDQTGVSYEQYF. This chain links TRBV10-3 with TRBJ2-7; D is possibly TRBD1 (6 bases). Germline V gene sequence: CDR1 ENHRY, CDR2 SYGVKD. V was shortened by 3 bases and J by 1 base, with 13 bases between the two germline ends. The CDR3 has 15 amino acids.

This clone showed up just a few times. This chain connects TRBV2 to TRBJ2-1, with TRBD2 identical over 7 bases. CDR3 length: 15 amino acids. V lost 6 bases and J lost 7; bases outside the gene matches: 12. The V gene's germline CDR1 is SNHLY and CDR2 FYNNEI. CDR3 coding DNA: TGTGCCAGCAGGGCCCAGGCGGGAGTGCGGAATGAGCAGTTCTTC. This gives the protein CASRAQAGVRNEQFF. The full variable domain, with the rest looked up from reference TRBV2 and TRBJ2-1, is EPEVTQTPSHQVTQMGQEVILRCVPISNHLYFYWYRQILGQKVEFLVSFYNNEISEKSEIFDDQFSVERPDGSNFTLKIRSTKLEDSAMYFCASRAQAGVRNEQFFGPGTRLTVL.

The chain is built from TRBV9 and TRBJ2-1, with TRBD2 matching over 9 bases. CDR3 size: 17 residues. The V and J ends lost 3 bases and 10 bases, in that order; junction bases with no gene match: 17. Germline-derived CDR1 and CDR2 are SGDLS and YYNGEE. The CDR3 DNA is TGTGCCAGCAGCGGCCGAGGGGGACTAGCCGATCAGGGGGAGCAGTTCTTC. Translating it yields CASSGRGGLADQGEQFF.

This chain connects TRBV5-6 to TRBJ2-7; 8 bases match TRBD1. After removal of 1 base from V and 3 bases from J, the junction contained 6 bases not matched to a gene. Germline V gene data show CDR1 as SGHDT and CDR2 as YYEEEE. This CDR3 has 15 amino acids. The CDR3 spells CASSLFGGQVYEQYF. CDR3 DNA: TGTGCCAGCAGCTTGTTCGGGGGACAGGTCTACGAGCAGTACTTC.

The count of this clone is one. The chain has TRBV7-2 and TRBJ2-1; 8 bases map to TRBD2. Per the germline V gene, CDR1 is SGHTA and CDR2 is FQGNSA. With V trimmed by 1 base and J by 0 bases, 11 bases remained unmatched. This CDR3 has 19 residues. Here the CDR3 reads CASSLDPGSGSISYNEQFF. In DNA, the CDR3 is TGTGCCAGCAGCTTAGATCCTGGAAGCGGGAGTATCTCCTACAATGAGCAGTTCTTC.

The chain carries TRBV5-1 and TRBJ1-2; weak D call: TRBD1 (5 bases). V was shortened by 7 bases and J by 4 bases, with 17 bases between the two germline ends. This CDR3 has 14 residues. Germline V gene sequence: CDR1 SGHRS, CDR2 YFSETQ. The DNA of the CDR3 is TGCGCCAGCTCTGGGGGGGGTGGCAGCTATGGCTACACCTTC. It codes for CASSGGGGSYGYTF.

The count of this clone is one. V and J are TRBV19 and TRBJ2-2; 7 nucleotides align to TRBD1. The V and J ends lost 3 bases and 2 bases, in that order; junction bases with no gene match: 3. CDR3 length: 15 residues. The germline V gene has CDR1 LNHDA and CDR2 SQIVND (reference sequence). The CDR3 DNA is TGTGCCAGTAGTATGGGACAGCTAAACACCGGGGAGCTGTTTTTT. Residues: CASSMGQLNTGELFF.

The chain recombines TRBV5-1 with TRBJ2-2; tentative D call: TRBD2 (6 bases). Trimming shortened V by 3 bases and J by 3 bases, and 18 bases separated the two germline ends. The CDR3 runs to 17 residues. Per germline, CDR1 SGHRS and CDR2 YFSETQ. The CDR3 here is CASSSSGAVGDTGELFF. The CDR3 DNA follows: TGCGCCAGCAGCTCATCGGGAGCGGTAGGCGACACCGGGGAGCTGTTTTTT.

The chain carries TRBV2 and TRBJ1-5; 9 nucleotides align to TRBD1. Germline assignment: CDR1 SNHLY and CDR2 FYNNEI. This CDR3 has 16 residues. V gave up 6 bases and J gave up 4 bases; unmatched junction bases: 10. The CDR3 sequence: CASRGGQGSVNQPQHF. CDR3 coding DNA: TGTGCCAGCAGGGGGGGACAGGGAAGCGTAAATCAGCCCCAGCATTTT.

The chain has TRBV11-2 and TRBJ2-7, with D possibly matching TRBD2 (6 bases). This CDR3 is 14 amino acids long. V was pared by 0 bases and J by 6 bases, with 12 bases between. CDR1 and CDR2 (germline): SGHAT, FQNNGV. CDR3 coding DNA: TGTGCCAGCAGCTTAGACGGGGGTGTTAGCGAGCAGTACTTC. It is translated as CASSLDGGVSEQYF.

This clone was observed a few times. The chain uses TRBV2 and TRBJ1-2, with TRBD1 identical over 9 bases. CDR1 and CDR2 (germline): SNHLY, FYNNEI. Trimming took 5 bases from V and 6 from J; bases not matched to a gene: 10. The CDR3 consists of 15 residues. CDR3 sequence (DNA): TGTGCCAGCAGTCTTCGACCCGGGACAGGGAATGGCTACACCTTC. It translates to CASSLRPGTGNGYTF.

This rearrangement joins TRBV5-6 to TRBJ2-5; 7 bases match TRBD1. The CDR3 contains 14 residues. In germline, CDR1 is SGHDT, CDR2 YYEEEE. The ends lost 5 bases at V and 2 bases at J; junction bases unmatched: 6. In DNA, the CDR3 is TGTGCCAGCAGTTACCAACAGGGGCAAGAGACCCAGTACTTC. This gives the protein CASSYQQGQETQYF.